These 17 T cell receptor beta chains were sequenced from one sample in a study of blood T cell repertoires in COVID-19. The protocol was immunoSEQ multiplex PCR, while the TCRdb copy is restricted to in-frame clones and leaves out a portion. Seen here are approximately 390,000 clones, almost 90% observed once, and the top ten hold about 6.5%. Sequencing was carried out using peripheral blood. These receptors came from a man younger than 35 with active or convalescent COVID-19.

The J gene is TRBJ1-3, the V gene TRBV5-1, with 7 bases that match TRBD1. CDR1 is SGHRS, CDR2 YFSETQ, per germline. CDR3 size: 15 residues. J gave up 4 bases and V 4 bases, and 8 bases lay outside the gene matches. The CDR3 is CASSLAGTAGNTIYF. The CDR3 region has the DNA TGCGCCAGCAGCCTCGCCGGGACAGCCGGAAACACCATATATTTT.

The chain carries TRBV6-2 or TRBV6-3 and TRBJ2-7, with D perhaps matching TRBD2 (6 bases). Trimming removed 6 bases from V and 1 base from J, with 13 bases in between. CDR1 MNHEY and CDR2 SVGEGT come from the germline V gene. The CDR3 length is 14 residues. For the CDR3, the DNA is TGTGCCAGCAGCCTAGCGACTTTATCCTACGAGCAGTACTTC. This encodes CASSLATLSYEQYF.

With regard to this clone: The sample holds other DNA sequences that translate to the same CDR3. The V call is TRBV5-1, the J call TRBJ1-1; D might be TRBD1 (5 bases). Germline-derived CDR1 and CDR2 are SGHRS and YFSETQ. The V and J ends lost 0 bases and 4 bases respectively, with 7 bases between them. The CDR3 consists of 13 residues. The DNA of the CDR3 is TGCGCCAGCAGCTTGGATAGGGGCACTGAAGCTTTCTTT. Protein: CASSLDRGTEAFF.

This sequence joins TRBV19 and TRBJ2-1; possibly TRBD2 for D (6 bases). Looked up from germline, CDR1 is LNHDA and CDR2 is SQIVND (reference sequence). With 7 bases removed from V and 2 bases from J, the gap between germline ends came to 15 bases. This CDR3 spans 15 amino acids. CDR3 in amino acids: CASTMEGTTYNEQFF. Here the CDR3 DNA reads TGTGCCAGTACTATGGAGGGGACGACCTACAATGAGCAGTTCTTC. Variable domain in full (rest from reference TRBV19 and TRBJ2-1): DGGITQSPKYLFRKEGQNVTLSCEQNLNHDAMYWYRQDPGQGLRLIYYSQIVNDFQKGDIAEGYSVSREKKESFPLTVTSAQKNPTAFYLCASTMEGTTYNEQFFGPGTRLTVL.

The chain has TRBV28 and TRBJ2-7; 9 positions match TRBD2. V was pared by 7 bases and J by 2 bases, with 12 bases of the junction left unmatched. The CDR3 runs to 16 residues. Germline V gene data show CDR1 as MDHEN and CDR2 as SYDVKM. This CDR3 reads CASTPLKTSGTYEQYF. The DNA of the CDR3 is TGTGCCAGCACCCCATTGAAGACTAGCGGTACCTACGAGCAGTACTTC.

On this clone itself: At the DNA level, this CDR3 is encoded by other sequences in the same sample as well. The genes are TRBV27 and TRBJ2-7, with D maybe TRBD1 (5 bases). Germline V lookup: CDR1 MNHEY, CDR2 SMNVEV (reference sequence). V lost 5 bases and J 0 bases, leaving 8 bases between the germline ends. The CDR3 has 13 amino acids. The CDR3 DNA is TGTGCCAGCAGTCCGACAGCCTCCTACGAGCAGTACTTC. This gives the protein CASSPTASYEQYF.

CDR3 coding DNA: TGTGCCAGCACTTGGACCGGGGTAGGGGAGCAGTTCTTC. Protein sequence: CASTWTGVGEQFF. J is TRBJ2-1 and V is TRBV6-5, with a possible D match to TRBD2 (5 bases). The germline V gene encodes CDR1 MNHEY and CDR2 SVGAGI. The V and J ends lost 7 bases and 10 bases respectively, with 17 bases between them. This CDR3 region has 13 residues.

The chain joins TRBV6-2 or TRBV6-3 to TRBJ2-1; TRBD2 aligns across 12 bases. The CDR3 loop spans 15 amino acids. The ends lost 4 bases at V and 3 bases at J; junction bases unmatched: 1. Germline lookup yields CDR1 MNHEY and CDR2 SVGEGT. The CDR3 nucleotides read TGTGCCAGCAGTTCACTAGCGGGGGGCTACAATGAGCAGTTCTTC. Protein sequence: CASSSLAGGYNEQFF.

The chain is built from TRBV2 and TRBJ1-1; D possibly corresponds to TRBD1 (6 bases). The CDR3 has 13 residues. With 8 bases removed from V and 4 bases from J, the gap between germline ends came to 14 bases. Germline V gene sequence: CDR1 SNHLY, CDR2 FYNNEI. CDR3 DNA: TGTGCCAGCCTTAAACAGGGTGCCACTGAAGCTTTCTTT. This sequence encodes CASLKQGATEAFF.

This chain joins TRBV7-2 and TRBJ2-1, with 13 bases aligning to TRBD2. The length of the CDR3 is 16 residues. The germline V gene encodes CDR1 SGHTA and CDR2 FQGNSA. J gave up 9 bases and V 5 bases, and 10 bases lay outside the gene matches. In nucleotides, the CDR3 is TGTGCCAGCAGCAAAACCGGACTAGCGGGAGTTGTTGAGCAGTTCTTC. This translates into CASSKTGLAGVVEQFF.

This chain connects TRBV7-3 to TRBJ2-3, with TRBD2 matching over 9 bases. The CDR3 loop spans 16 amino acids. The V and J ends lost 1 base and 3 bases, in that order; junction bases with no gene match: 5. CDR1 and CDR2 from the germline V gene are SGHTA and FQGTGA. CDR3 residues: CASSLRASGTTDTQYF. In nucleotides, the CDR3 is TGTGCCAGCAGCTTAAGAGCTAGCGGGACGACAGATACGCAGTATTTT.

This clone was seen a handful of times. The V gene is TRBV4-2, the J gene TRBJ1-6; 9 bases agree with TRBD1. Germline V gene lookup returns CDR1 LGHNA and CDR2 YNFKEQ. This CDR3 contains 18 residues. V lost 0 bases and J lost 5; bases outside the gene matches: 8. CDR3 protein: CASSQDGGTGRNNSPLHF. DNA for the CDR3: TGTGCCAGCAGCCAAGATGGAGGGACAGGGAGGAATAATTCACCCCTCCACTTT.

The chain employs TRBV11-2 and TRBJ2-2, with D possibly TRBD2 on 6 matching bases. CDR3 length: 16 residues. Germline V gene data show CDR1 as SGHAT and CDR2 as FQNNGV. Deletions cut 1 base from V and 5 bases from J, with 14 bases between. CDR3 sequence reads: CASSLGLRAGTGELFF. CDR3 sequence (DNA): TGTGCCAGCAGCTTAGGGCTCCGTGCGGGGACCGGGGAGCTGTTTTTT.

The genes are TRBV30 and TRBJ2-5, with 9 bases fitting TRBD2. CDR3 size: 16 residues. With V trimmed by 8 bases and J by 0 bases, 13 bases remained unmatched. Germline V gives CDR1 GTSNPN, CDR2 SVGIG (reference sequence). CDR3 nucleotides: TGTGCCCGCGCGGGAGGGGGACTAGAGTACCAAGAGACCCAGTACTTC. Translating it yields CARAGGGLEYQETQYF.

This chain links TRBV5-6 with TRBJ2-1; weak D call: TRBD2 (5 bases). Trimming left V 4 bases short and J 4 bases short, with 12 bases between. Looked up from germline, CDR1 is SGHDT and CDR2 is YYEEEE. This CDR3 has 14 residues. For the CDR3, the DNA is TGTGCCAGCAGCCGAGGAGGACTGTACAATGAGCAGTTCTTC. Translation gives CASSRGGLYNEQFF.

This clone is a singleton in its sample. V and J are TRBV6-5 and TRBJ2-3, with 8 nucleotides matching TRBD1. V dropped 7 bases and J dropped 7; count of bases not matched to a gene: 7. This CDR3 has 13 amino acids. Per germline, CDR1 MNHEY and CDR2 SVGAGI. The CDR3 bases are TGTGCCAGCACTAGACAGGGGATAAATACGCAGTATTTT. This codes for CASTRQGINTQYF.

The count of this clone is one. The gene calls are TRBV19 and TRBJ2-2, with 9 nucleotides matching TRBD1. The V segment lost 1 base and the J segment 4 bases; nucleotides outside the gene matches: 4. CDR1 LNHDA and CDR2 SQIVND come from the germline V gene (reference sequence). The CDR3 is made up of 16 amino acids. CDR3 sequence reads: CASSIVPGQGTGELFF. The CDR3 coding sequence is TGTGCCAGTAGTATAGTCCCGGGACAGGGCACCGGGGAGCTGTTTTTT.